Following are 28 T cell receptor beta chains from one sample sequenced in a study of regulatory T cells in long-lasting Graves disease. CDR3-region Arm-PCR and iRepertoire HTBI primers produced the TCR beta libraries. TCRdb processed the multiplex PCR reads anew with MiXCR; each CDR3 protein has one entry. The table lists about 350,000 distinct CDR3 sequences, roughly 17% of them singletons. As to time point: newly diagnosed GD, antithyroid drugs for less than 3 months. Scientists built the TCR library using RNA that was extracted from PBMCs. These data are also associated with another study on T cells in Graves' hyperthyroidism and ophthalmopathy.

This specimen was peripheral blood mononuclear cells (PBMCs), taken at new diagnosis, from a patient treated with antithyroid drugs. The receptors were sampled from a man aged 35 to 55 with Graves disease.

The chain recombines TRBV19 with TRBJ1-3; D unclear. The V and J ends lost 4 bases and 0 bases respectively, with 10 bases between them. Germline values: CDR1 LNHDA, CDR2 SQIVND (reference sequence). The length of the CDR3 is 15 residues. The CDR3 here is CASSKDGISGNTIYF. The CDR3 nucleotides are TGTGCCAGTAGTAAGGACGGGATCTCTGGAAACACCATATATTTT. Drawing the rest from reference TRBV19 and TRBJ1-3, the complete variable domain is DGGITQSPKYLFRKEGQNVTLSCEQNLNHDAMYWYRQDPGQGLRLIYYSQIVNDFQKGDIAEGYSVSREKKESFPLTVTSAQKNPTAFYLCASSKDGISGNTIYFGEGSWLTVV.

In its sample, this clonotype was seen many times. The chain employs TRBV7-2 and TRBJ2-3, with 7 bases aligning to TRBD2. The CDR3 loop spans 16 amino acids. After removal of 1 base from V and 6 bases from J, the junction contained 10 bases not matched to a gene. Germline loops: CDR1 SGHTA, CDR2 FQGNSA. The CDR3 sequence: CASSLDAGVGADTQYF. The DNA for the CDR3 is TGTGCCAGCAGCTTAGACGCGGGGGTGGGTGCTGATACGCAGTATTTT. The whole variable domain, remainder taken from reference TRBV7-2 and TRBJ2-3, is GAGVSQSPSNKVTEKGKDVELRCDPISGHTALYWYRQSLGQGLEFLIYFQGNSAPDKSGLPSDRFSAERTGGSVSTLTIQRTQQEDSAVYLCASSLDAGVGADTQYFGPGTRLTVL.

This clonotype has a count of ten or more. This rearrangement joins TRBV18 to TRBJ1-1; no clear D gene. V was cut by 6 bases and J by 9 bases, with 11 bases left in between. Germline assignment: CDR1 KGHSH and CDR2 LQKENI. This CDR3 is built from 11 residues. CDR3 region: CASSTQSQAFF. The CDR3, as DNA: TGTGCCAGCTCCACCCAAAGCCAAGCTTTCTTT.

This clonotype was detected ten times or more. J is TRBJ2-5 and V is TRBV2; tentatively, D is TRBD1 or TRBD2 (7 bases each). Germline V gene lookup returns CDR1 SNHLY and CDR2 FYNNEI. The CDR3 loop spans 17 amino acids. V gave up 6 bases and J gave up 6 bases, with 26 bases separating them. DNA for the CDR3: TGTGCCAGCAGAAGTCGCAGGGGGGGGGGGCCGGGGAAGACCCAGTACTTC. Translation: CASRSRRGGGPGKTQYF.

This clonotype occurred many times. The V call is TRBV18, the J call TRBJ1-1; no definite D call. The V end was cut by 4 bases, the J end by 0 bases, with 12 bases between. This CDR3 spans 15 amino acids. Per germline, CDR1 KGHSH and CDR2 LQKENI. The DNA for the CDR3 is TGTGCCAGCTCACTGCACTCCGGGGTGAACACTGAAGCTTTCTTT. This translates into CASSLHSGVNTEAFF.

This chain links TRBV15 with TRBJ2-7; D gene unclear. V was shortened by 6 bases and J by 0 bases, with 9 bases between the two germline ends. This CDR3 is 13 amino acids long. Looked up from germline, CDR1 is LNHNV and CDR2 is YYDKDF (reference sequence). DNA of the CDR3: TGTGCCACCAGGCTCCACAACTCCTACGAGCAGTACTTC. It yields the protein CATRLHNSYEQYF.

This chain joins TRBV6-1 and TRBJ2-2, with D perhaps matching TRBD1 (6 bases). CDR1 is MNHNS, CDR2 SASEGT, per germline. There are 14 residues in the CDR3. Trimming stripped 6 bases from V and 7 bases from J, with 15 bases between. As DNA, the CDR3 is TGTGCCAGCAGCCTCGACAGGCCGGGCGGGGAGCTGTTTTTT. It codes for CASSLDRPGGELFF.

This clonotype was seen at least ten times. The chain carries TRBV3-1 and TRBJ2-5; 9 nucleotides line up with TRBD2. The trim removed 1 base at V and 4 bases at J, leaving 4 bases unmatched. CDR1 and CDR2 (germline): LGHDT, YNNKEL (reference sequence). The CDR3 is 15 residues long. CDR3 loop: CASSQVGTSLETQYF. CDR3 nucleotide sequence: TGTGCCAGCAGCCAAGTGGGGACTAGCCTAGAGACCCAGTACTTC.

There are many counts of this clonotype. The V gene is TRBV18, the J gene TRBJ2-7; possible D gene TRBD2, 5 bases. From germline, CDR1 is KGHSH and CDR2 LQKENI. Trimming cost V 1 base and J 3 bases, with 13 bases left between them. The CDR3 loop spans 15 amino acids. The CDR3 DNA reads TGTGCCAGCTCACCACGCGACAATGGAGGCTACGAGCAGTACTTC. Amino acid sequence: CASSPRDNGGYEQYF.

This clonotype was recorded at least ten times. The CDR3 region is CASSAAGSEQYF. DNA for the CDR3: TGTGCCAGCTCGGCGGCGGGCAGCGAGCAGTACTTC. V gene TRBV18 combines with J gene TRBJ2-7; D perhaps matches TRBD2 (5 bases). V dropped 6 bases and J dropped 6 bases, with 12 bases sitting between them. This CDR3 contains 12 residues. Germline-derived CDR1 and CDR2 are KGHSH and LQKENI. Supplemented by reference TRBV18 and TRBJ2-7, the full variable domain reads NAGVMQNPRHLVRRRGQEARLRCSPMKGHSHVYWYRQLPEEGLKFMVYLQKENIIDESGMPKERFSAEFPKEGPSILRIQQVVRGDSAAYFCASSAAGSEQYFGPGTRLTVT.

This clonotype was detected ten times or more. The rearrangement links TRBV7-2 to TRBJ2-5, with D possibly being TRBD1 or TRBD2 (6 bases each). From germline, CDR1 is SGHTA and CDR2 FQGNSA. The CDR3 has 11 amino acids. V was shortened by 8 bases and J by 7 bases, with 11 bases between the two germline ends. The CDR3 reads CASGRGGTQYF. CDR3 nucleotides: TGTGCCAGCGGCAGGGGAGGGACCCAGTACTTC.

The V and J genes are TRBV6-9 and TRBJ1-4; no reliable D call. Germline-derived CDR1 and CDR2 are MNHGY and SVAAGI. CDR3 size: 15 residues. The V end was cut by 3 bases, the J end by 2 bases, with 10 bases between. Written as DNA, the CDR3 is TGTGCCAGCAGTTACTCTTATGGGACTAATGAAAAACTGTTTTTT. Amino acid sequence: CASSYSYGTNEKLFF.

The chain links TRBV20-1 to TRBJ2-2, with TRBD2 identical over 8 bases. The junction had 8 bases not matched to a gene; V was cut back by 3 bases and J by 5 bases. CDR1 DFQATT and CDR2 SNEGSKA come from the germline V gene (reference sequence). This CDR3 has 15 amino acids. CDR3 in amino acids: CSASRLALRTGELFF. CDR3 bases: TGCAGTGCTAGCAGACTAGCGTTGAGGACCGGGGAGCTGTTTTTT.

The chain couples TRBV19 to TRBJ2-7; D is perhaps TRBD1 (6 bases). This CDR3 comprises 13 residues. Looked up from germline, CDR1 is LNHDA and CDR2 is SQIVND (reference sequence). Between the trimmed V and J ends, which lost 7 bases and 4 bases, there was a span of 14 bases. CDR3 DNA sequence: TGTGCCAGTAAGGAGCGAGGGGGTTACGAGCAGTACTTC. Its translation: CASKERGGYEQYF. The complete variable domain, with remaining parts taken from reference TRBV19 and TRBJ2-7, reads DGGITQSPKYLFRKEGQNVTLSCEQNLNHDAMYWYRQDPGQGLRLIYYSQIVNDFQKGDIAEGYSVSREKKESFPLTVTSAQKNPTAFYLCASKERGGYEQYFGPGTRLTVT.

This clonotype has ten or more counts. The chain couples TRBV5-6 to TRBJ2-5; D perhaps matches TRBD1 (5 bases). CDR1 and CDR2 (germline): SGHDT, YYEEEE. The CDR3 sequence is 13 residues long. V lost 0 bases and J lost 4, with 7 bases in between. In DNA form, the CDR3 reads TGTGCCAGCAGCTTGGATGGGGCAGAGACCCAGTACTTC. This codes for CASSLDGAETQYF.

Note on this clonotype: One base away lies a much larger clone, so this may be a sequencing read error. The gene calls are TRBV11-2 and TRBJ2-5; D may be TRBD1 or TRBD2 (5 bases each). V lost 5 bases to trimming and J lost 2 bases, with 15 bases between them. The CDR3 totals 15 residues. CDR1 is SGHAT and CDR2 is FQNNGV in the germline V gene. Here the CDR3 reads CASSPQDGLQETQYF. In DNA form, the CDR3 reads TGTGCCAGCAGCCCACAGGACGGACTTCAAGAGACCCAGTACTTC.

In this sample, this clonotype turned up a few times. A much bigger clone sits one base away, suggesting this may be a read error. The genes are TRBV7-6 and TRBJ2-5, with D maybe TRBD2 (5 bases). Trimming pared 5 bases from V and 11 bases from J, leaving 27 bases between. CDR1 and CDR2 from the germline V gene are SGHVS and FNYEAQ. The CDR3 is 16 residues long. CDR3 in amino acids: CASSRQAALTYNEQYF. Written as DNA, the CDR3 is TGTGCCAGCAGCCGTCAAGCGGCCTTAACCTACAATGAGCAGTACTTC.

This clonotype was counted ten times or more. The J gene is TRBJ2-7, the V gene TRBV14; 8 bases line up with TRBD1. Germline V gene sequence: CDR1 SGHDN, CDR2 FVKESK. CDR3 size: 11 residues. The CDR3 DNA sequence: TGTGCCAGCAGCCAGCGTCAGGGGGCGCGTGTC. Protein sequence: CASSQRQGARV.

Concerning this clonotype itself: The junction shows a germline mismatch at one end, possibly a read error. DNA of the CDR3: TGTGCCATCAGTGAGGTCTGGCAGGGTAGCCCCTTGACTGAAGCTTTCTTT. This translates into CAISEVWQGSPLTEAFF. V is TRBV6-1 and J is TRBJ1-1; D is possibly TRBD1 (5 bases). Germline V lookup: CDR1 MNHNS, CDR2 SASEGT. The CDR3 covers 17 residues.

Remarks on this clonotype: Since no conserved phenylalanine or tryptophan closes the CDR3, a read error is the likely cause. DNA for the CDR3: TGTGCCAGCAGCTTAGTCCGTGAGCAGTTCCTC. As protein: CASSLVREQFL. The V and J genes are TRBV11-3 and TRBJ2-1; D is ambiguous. V was trimmed by 1 base and J by 9 bases, leaving 4 bases between them. CDR1 SGHNT and CDR2 YENEEA come from the germline V gene. The CDR3 length is 11 residues.

The table lists this clonotype with many counts. The rearrangement links TRBV27 to TRBJ2-7, with a tentative D call TRBD1 (6 bases). The germline V gene encodes CDR1 MNHEY and CDR2 SMNVEV (reference sequence). The length of the CDR3 is 14 residues. V was shortened by 5 bases and J by 3 bases, with 14 bases between the two germline ends. The CDR3 DNA follows: TGTGCCAGCAGTCCAACAGGGTTGAGCTACGAGCAGTACTTC. It translates to CASSPTGLSYEQYF.

This clonotype was picked up many times. The chain couples TRBV19 to TRBJ1-5; D is possibly TRBD1 (6 bases). From germline, CDR1 is LNHDA and CDR2 SQIVND (reference sequence). The CDR3 contains 13 residues. The V gene lost 3 bases and the J gene lost 7 bases, with 10 bases spanning the gap. Here the CDR3 reads CASSIRGNQPQHF. The CDR3 nucleotides read TGTGCCAGTAGTATTAGGGGGAACCAGCCCCAGCATTTT. Full variable domain (outside the CDR3, taken from reference TRBV19 and TRBJ1-5): DGGITQSPKYLFRKEGQNVTLSCEQNLNHDAMYWYRQDPGQGLRLIYYSQIVNDFQKGDIAEGYSVSREKKESFPLTVTSAQKNPTAFYLCASSIRGNQPQHFGDGTRLSIL.

In its sample, this clonotype was seen a few times. The chain employs TRBV2 and TRBJ2-2, with TRBD2 matching over 10 bases. CDR1 and CDR2 (germline): SNHLY, FYNNEI. The CDR3 consists of 15 residues. V lost 6 bases to trimming and J lost 2 bases; unmatched junction nucleotides: 3. The CDR3 spells CASRQRGGNTGELFF. The CDR3 region has the DNA TGTGCCAGCAGGCAGCGGGGGGGCAACACCGGGGAGCTGTTTTTT.

V gene TRBV4-3 combines with J gene TRBJ1-4, with D unclear. Deletions cut 1 base from V and 8 bases from J, with 14 bases between. This CDR3 has 15 amino acids. Germline values: CDR1 LGHNA, CDR2 YSLEER. The CDR3 is CASSQGSGIGEKLFF. The CDR3, as DNA: TGCGCCAGCAGCCAAGGGTCGGGGATTGGAGAAAAACTGTTTTTT.

The table lists this clonotype with a few counts. The chain uses TRBV9 and TRBJ2-1; 8 bases map to TRBD2. Unmatched junction bases numbered 5, after V lost 3 bases and J lost 3 bases. This CDR3 spans 15 amino acids. Germline V CDR1 and CDR2: SGDLS, YYNGEE. The CDR3 region is CASSETGGYYNEQFF. The CDR3 nucleotides are TGTGCCAGCAGCGAAACGGGGGGGTACTACAATGAGCAGTTCTTC.

The CDR3 coding sequence is TGCGCCAGCAGCCAAGGGGGGGTAGGTGGGTCAGAGACCCAGTACTTC. This sequence encodes CASSQGGVGGSETQYF. The chain joins TRBV4-1 to TRBJ2-5; D is possibly TRBD2 (6 bases). Germline values: CDR1 MGHRA, CDR2 YSYEKL. This CDR3 region has 16 residues. Trimming stripped 1 base from V and 4 bases from J, with 16 bases between.

This clonotype was observed at least ten times. V and J are TRBV6-5 and TRBJ2-5, with a weak D call TRBD1 (5 bases). Trimming cost V 0 bases and J 2 bases, with 7 bases left between them. Germline CDR1 reads MNHEY; CDR2 reads SVGAGI. The CDR3 is made up of 14 amino acids. CDR3 protein: CASSYSRQQETQYF. Here the CDR3 DNA reads TGTGCCAGCAGTTACTCACGACAGCAAGAGACCCAGTACTTC.

The rearrangement joins TRBV29-1 to TRBJ2-7; 7 nucleotides agree with TRBD1. Germline CDR1 and CDR2: SQVTM and ANQGSEA. V gave up 6 bases and J gave up 1 base; unmatched junction bases: 9. The CDR3 consists of 14 residues. The CDR3 DNA is TGCAGCGTCAGACAGGGTTCTAGGTCCTACGAGCAGTACTTC. The encoded protein is CSVRQGSRSYEQYF.